The 9 T cell receptor beta chains presented below share a single source sample, sequenced in a study of blood T cell repertoires in COVID-19. Using immunoSEQ multiplex PCR, the repertoire was profiled, and TCRdb retains in-frame clones only, with some absent. The sample holds about 210,000 clones, approximately 90% seen once. The specimen sequenced was PBMCs or T cells enriched from blood (not recorded which). The origin of the receptors is a man aged 18 to 30 with acute COVID-19.

CDR3 protein: CASSLDSLNSPLHF. The CDR3 DNA sequence: TGTGCCAGCAGCTTAGACAGCCTTAATTCACCCCTCCACTTT. The V and J genes are TRBV7-8 and TRBJ1-6; D remains unclear. This CDR3 comprises 14 residues. V was pared by 1 base and J by 6 bases, with 7 bases between. In germline, CDR1 is SGHVS, CDR2 FQNEAQ. The entire variable domain, with the rest obtained from reference TRBV7-8 and TRBJ1-6, is as follows: GAGVSQSPRYKVAKRGQDVALRCDPISGHVSLFWYQQALGQGPEFLTYFQNEAQLDKSGLPSDRFFAERPEGSVSTLKIQRTQQEDSAVYLCASSLDSLNSPLHFGNGTRLTVT.

The chain links TRBV28 to TRBJ2-4; D not resolved. V gave up 6 bases and J gave up 4 bases, with 7 bases separating them. The CDR3 extends over 12 amino acids. CDR1 MDHEN and CDR2 SYDVKM come from the germline V gene. Written as DNA, the CDR3 is TGTGCCAGCAGCCTACGGAAAAACATTCAGTACTTC. It specifies CASSLRKNIQYF.

The chain has TRBV4-2 and TRBJ2-7; 10 nucleotides agree with TRBD2. CDR3 length: 16 residues. In germline, CDR1 is LGHNA, CDR2 YNFKEQ. The V and J ends lost 0 bases and 5 bases, in that order; junction bases with no gene match: 7. DNA of the CDR3: TGTGCCAGCAGCCAAGATAGTGCTAGCGGGAGCAACGAGCAGTACTTC. Translating gives CASSQDSASGSNEQYF.

The rearrangement joins TRBV27 to TRBJ1-2; the match to TRBD1 covers 7 bases. Per germline, CDR1 MNHEY and CDR2 SMNVEV (reference sequence). V trimming: 4 bases; J trimming: 0 bases; junction bases outside the gene matches: 2. This CDR3 is 14 amino acids long. CDR3 DNA sequence: TGTGCCAGCAGTTGGACAGGATCTAACTATGGCTACACCTTC. It is translated as CASSWTGSNYGYTF.

This clone was picked up a small number of times. This chain joins TRBV10-2 and TRBJ1-6, with 7 bases aligning to TRBD1. The germline V gene encodes CDR1 WSHSY and CDR2 SAAADI. Trimming took 8 bases from V and 7 from J; bases not matched to a gene: 8. This CDR3 is built from 14 residues. Here the CDR3 reads CASADRASNSPLHF. CDR3 DNA: TGCGCCAGCGCAGACAGGGCATCAAATTCACCCCTCCACTTT.

The V gene is TRBV12-3 or TRBV12-4, the J gene TRBJ1-1; possible D gene TRBD1, 5 bases. This CDR3 is built from 12 residues. The V gene lost 2 bases and the J gene lost 8 bases, with 9 bases spanning the gap. This chain's CDR3 is CASSLRTREAFF. The CDR3 DNA sequence: TGTGCCAGCAGTTTAAGGACACGCGAAGCTTTCTTT.

The chain carries TRBV4-1 and TRBJ2-1; TRBD1 agrees at 7 bases. CDR3 length: 17 residues. The V segment lost 4 bases and the J segment 0 bases; nucleotides outside the gene matches: 9. The germline V gene has CDR1 MGHRA and CDR2 YSYEKL. Written as DNA, the CDR3 is TGCGCCAGCAGCCCCCAGGGACAGTCGAGCTCCTACAATGAGCAGTTCTTC. Its translation is CASSPQGQSSSYNEQFF.

The chain uses TRBV9 and TRBJ2-7; perhaps TRBD2 as D (5 bases). The germline V gene encodes CDR1 SGDLS and CDR2 YYNGEE. This CDR3 spans 15 amino acids. V lost 0 bases and J lost 0, with 10 bases in between. The CDR3: CASSVDWGDSYEQYF. Written as DNA, the CDR3 is TGTGCCAGCAGCGTAGACTGGGGAGACTCCTACGAGCAGTACTTC.

The V call is TRBV10-3, the J call TRBJ1-2; the D gene is possibly TRBD1 (6 bases). V lost 2 bases and J 7 bases, leaving 14 bases between the germline ends. This CDR3 comprises 14 residues. From germline, CDR1 is ENHRY and CDR2 SYGVKD. In nucleotides, the CDR3 is TGTGCCATCAGTGAGATTCTACAGGGAAGTGGCTACACCTTC. The encoded protein is CAISEILQGSGYTF.